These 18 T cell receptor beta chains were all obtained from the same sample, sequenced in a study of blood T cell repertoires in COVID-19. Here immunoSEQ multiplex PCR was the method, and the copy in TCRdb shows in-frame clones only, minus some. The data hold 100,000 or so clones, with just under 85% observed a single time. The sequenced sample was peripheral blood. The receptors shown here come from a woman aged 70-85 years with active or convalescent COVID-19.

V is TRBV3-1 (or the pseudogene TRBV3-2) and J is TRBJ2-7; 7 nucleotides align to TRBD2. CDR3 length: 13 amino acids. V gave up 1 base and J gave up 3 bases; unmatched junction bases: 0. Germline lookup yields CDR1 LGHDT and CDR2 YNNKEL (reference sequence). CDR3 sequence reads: CASSQAGGYEQYF. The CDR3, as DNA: TGTGCCAGCAGCCAAGCGGGAGGCTACGAGCAGTACTTC.

CDR3 sequence: CASSSQAGTNTGELFF. The CDR3 region has the DNA TGCGCCAGCAGCTCCCAAGCGGGGACTAACACCGGGGAGCTGTTTTTT. V gene TRBV5-1 combines with J gene TRBJ2-2; 7 bases agree with TRBD2. The CDR3 sequence is 16 residues long. After removal of 3 bases from V and 2 bases from J, the junction contained 7 bases not matched to a gene. Germline V lookup: CDR1 SGHRS, CDR2 YFSETQ.

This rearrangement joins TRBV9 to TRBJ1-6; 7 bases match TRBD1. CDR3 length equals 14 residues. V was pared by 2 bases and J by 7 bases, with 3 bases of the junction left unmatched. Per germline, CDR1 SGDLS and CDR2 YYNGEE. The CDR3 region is CASSVDRVNSPLHF. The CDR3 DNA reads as TGTGCCAGCAGCGTTGACAGGGTAAATTCACCCCTCCACTTT.

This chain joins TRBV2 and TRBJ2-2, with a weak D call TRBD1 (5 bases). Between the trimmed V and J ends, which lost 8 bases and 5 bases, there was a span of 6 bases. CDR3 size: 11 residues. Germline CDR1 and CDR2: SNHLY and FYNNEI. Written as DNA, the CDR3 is TGTGCCAGCGGGGCGACCGGGGAGCTGTTTTTT. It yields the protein CASGATGELFF. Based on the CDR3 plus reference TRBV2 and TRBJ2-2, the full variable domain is EPEVTQTPSHQVTQMGQEVILRCVPISNHLYFYWYRQILGQKVEFLVSFYNNEISEKSEIFDDQFSVERPDGSNFTLKIRSTKLEDSAMYFCASGATGELFFGEGSRLTVL.

This CDR3 reads CASSLAGRRETGELFF. The CDR3 coding sequence is TGTGCCAGCAGTTTGGCGGGGAGGCGGGAAACCGGGGAGCTGTTTTTT. The chain couples TRBV28 to TRBJ2-2, with TRBD2 as a possible D gene (6 bases). The CDR3 extends over 16 amino acids. Germline V CDR1 and CDR2: MDHEN, SYDVKM. Deletions cut 3 bases from V and 5 bases from J, with 16 bases between.

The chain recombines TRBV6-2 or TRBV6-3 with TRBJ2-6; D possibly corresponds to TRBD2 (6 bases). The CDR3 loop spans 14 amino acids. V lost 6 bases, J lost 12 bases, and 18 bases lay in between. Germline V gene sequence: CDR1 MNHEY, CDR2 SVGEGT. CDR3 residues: CASSAYGPRGVLTF. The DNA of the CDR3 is TGTGCCAGCAGCGCTTACGGCCCGCGGGGCGTCCTGACTTTC.

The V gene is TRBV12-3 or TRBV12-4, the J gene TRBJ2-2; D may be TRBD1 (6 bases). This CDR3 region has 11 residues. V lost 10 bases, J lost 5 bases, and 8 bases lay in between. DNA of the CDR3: TGTGCCACCCAGGGGACCGGGGAGCTGTTTTTT. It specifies CATQGTGELFF.

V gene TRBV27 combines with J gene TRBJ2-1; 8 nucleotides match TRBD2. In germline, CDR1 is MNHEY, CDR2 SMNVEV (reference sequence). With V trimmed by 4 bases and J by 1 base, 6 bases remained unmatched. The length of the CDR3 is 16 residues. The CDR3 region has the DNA TGTGCCAGCAGTTCCTCGGGACTAGAATCCTACAATGAGCAGTTCTTC. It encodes CASSSSGLESYNEQFF.

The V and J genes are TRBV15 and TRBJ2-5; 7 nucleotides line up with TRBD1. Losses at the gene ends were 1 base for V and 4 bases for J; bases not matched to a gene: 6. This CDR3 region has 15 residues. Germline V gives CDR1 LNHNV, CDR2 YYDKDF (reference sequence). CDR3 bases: TGTGCCACCAGCAGAGGGCCAGGGGGTGGAGAGACCCAGTACTTC. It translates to CATSRGPGGGETQYF.

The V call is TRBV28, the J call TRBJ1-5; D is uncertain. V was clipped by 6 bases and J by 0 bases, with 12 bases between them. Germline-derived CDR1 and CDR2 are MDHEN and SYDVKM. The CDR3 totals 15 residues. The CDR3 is CASSQGRYSNQPQHF. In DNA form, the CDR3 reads TGTGCCAGCAGCCAAGGGAGATATAGCAATCAGCCCCAGCATTTT.

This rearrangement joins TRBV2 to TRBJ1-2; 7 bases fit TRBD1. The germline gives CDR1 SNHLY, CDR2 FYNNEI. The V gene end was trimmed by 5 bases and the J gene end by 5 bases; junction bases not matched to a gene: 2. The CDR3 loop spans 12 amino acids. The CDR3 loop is CASSIQGYGYTF. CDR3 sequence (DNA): TGTGCCAGCAGTATACAGGGGTATGGCTACACCTTC.

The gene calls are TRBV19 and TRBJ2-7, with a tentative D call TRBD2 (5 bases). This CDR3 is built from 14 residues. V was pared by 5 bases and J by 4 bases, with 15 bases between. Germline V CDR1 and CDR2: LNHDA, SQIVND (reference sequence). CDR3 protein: CASSLGEGGYEQYF. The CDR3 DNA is TGTGCCAGTAGTCTCGGTGAAGGAGGATACGAGCAGTACTTC.

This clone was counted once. The CDR3 protein is CASSIVRTANTEAFF. CDR3 DNA: TGTGCCAGTAGTATAGTACGGACAGCGAACACTGAAGCTTTCTTT. The rearrangement links TRBV19 to TRBJ1-1; perhaps TRBD1 as D (6 bases). V lost 1 base and J 1 base, leaving 10 bases between the germline ends. The CDR3 contains 15 residues. Germline V CDR1 and CDR2: LNHDA, SQIVND (reference sequence). The full variable domain, its missing parts supplied by reference TRBV19 and TRBJ1-1, is DGGITQSPKYLFRKEGQNVTLSCEQNLNHDAMYWYRQDPGQGLRLIYYSQIVNDFQKGDIAEGYSVSREKKESFPLTVTSAQKNPTAFYLCASSIVRTANTEAFFGQGTRLTVV.

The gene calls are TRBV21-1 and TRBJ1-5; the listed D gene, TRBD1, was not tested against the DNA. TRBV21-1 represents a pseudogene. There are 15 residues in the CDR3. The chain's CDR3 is CASSSTDSRDQPQHF. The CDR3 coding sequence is TGTGCCAGCAGCTCAACGGACAGCAGGGATCAGCCCCAGCATTTT.

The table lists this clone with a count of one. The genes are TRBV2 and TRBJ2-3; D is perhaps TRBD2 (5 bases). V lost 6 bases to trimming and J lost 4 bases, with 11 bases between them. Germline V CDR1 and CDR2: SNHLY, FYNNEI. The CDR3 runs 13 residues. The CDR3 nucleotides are TGTGCCAGCAGCTCCGGGGTGGCAGATACGCAGTATTTT. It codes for CASSSGVADTQYF.

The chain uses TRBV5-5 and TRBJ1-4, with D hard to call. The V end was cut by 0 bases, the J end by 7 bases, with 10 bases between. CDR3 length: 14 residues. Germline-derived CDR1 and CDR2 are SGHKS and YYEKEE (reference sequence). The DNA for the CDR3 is TGTGCCAGCAGCTTGGTACAGAGCCTTGAAAAACTGTTTTTT. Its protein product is CASSLVQSLEKLFF.

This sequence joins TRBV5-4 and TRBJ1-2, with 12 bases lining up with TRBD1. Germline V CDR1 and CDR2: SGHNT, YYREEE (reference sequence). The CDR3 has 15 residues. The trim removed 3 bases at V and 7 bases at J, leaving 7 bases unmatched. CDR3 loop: CASSSGGQGAGGYTF. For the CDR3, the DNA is TGTGCCAGCAGCTCGGGGGGACAGGGGGCAGGTGGCTACACCTTC.

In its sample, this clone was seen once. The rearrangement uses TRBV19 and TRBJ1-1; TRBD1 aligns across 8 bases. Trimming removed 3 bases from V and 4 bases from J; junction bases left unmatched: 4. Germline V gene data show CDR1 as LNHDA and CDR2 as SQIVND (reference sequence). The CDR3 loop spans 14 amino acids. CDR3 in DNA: TGTGCCAGTAGTATCGACAGGGGAAGCACTGAAGCTTTCTTT. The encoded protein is CASSIDRGSTEAFF.